This TCR beta chain was recovered during a study of blood T cell repertoires in COVID-19 (dated by TCRdb to about 2020). Broadly, across the study: Collaborator samples came from the United States, Italy and Spain and covered acute and convalescent phases of COVID-19. The material from the prospective study consisted of cDNA or gDNA derived from T cells, B-cell-depleted T cells, or PBMCs. Deeply sampled blood TCRbeta repertoires from subjects exposed to, actively infected with, or recovered from COVID-19 were included in the dataset. The repertoires were released in a freely available public database meant as a resource for research on the immune response to SARS-CoV-2. The samples were drawn from two sources: the first 160 participants of the ongoing ImmuneRACE study, and approximately 1,300 subjects contributed by 6 global collaborators. Nearly every sample came with metadata listing a de-identified subject ID, COVID-19 status, age in years and sex. Where HLA class I and class II types were available, the types were taken from metadata supplied by the sample provider, not from assay-based typing. General findings and caveats noted by the study authors: The amount of clinical and demographic metadata varied by source and participant and was provided uncurated.

The collaborating institutions used their own protocols to collect whole blood in K2EDTA tubes. For TCRbeta analysis, collaborator samples were shipped as frozen whole blood, as isolated PBMCs, or as DNA extracted from either sample type. On this clone itself: Its antigen is unknown. Per-base qualities were not stored, and no clone one base away is much larger.

The immunoSEQ Assay, a bias-controlled multiplex PCR, was used to amplify TCRbeta CDR3 regions from genomic DNA. As for the original processing: Nucleated cell counts per sample were estimated from amplification of reference gene primers within the assay. To quantify the absolute abundance of each unique TCRbeta CDR3 rearrangement, sequence reads were collapsed and filtered. For each sample, productive Simpson clonality was calculated as the square root of Simpson's diversity index over productive rearrangements. In TCRdb, the immuneACCESS table is reduced to in-frame sequences with V and J assigned. These tables do not hold every clone; where another copy was compared, an unresolved V gene accounts for under half, and the others remain unexplained. V, J and clone size are those of that table, while D and trimming were read from the DNA. Within this sample are about 210,000 clones, with roughly 86% of them counted one time only. In total, the top ten clones hold around 1.5% of the sample.

The clonotype originates from a man between 18 and 35 years old with active or convalescent COVID-19. The sample taken for sequencing was peripheral blood.

Read as DNA, the sequence is TGTGCCAGCGGGGGGGATGACTACGAGCAGTACTTC. This codes for CASGGDDYEQYF. The rearranged chain carries TRBV7-9 and TRBJ2-7; the central 7 bases match TRBD2. Trimming leaves V shorter by 8 bases and J shorter by 3 bases, with the junction holding 4 bases beyond the gene matches. CDR1 SEHNR and CDR2 FQNEAQ were looked up in the germline V gene (reference sequence). Taken from cysteine to phenylalanine, the CDR3 has 12 residues. The read is trimmed to its CDR3 DNA, 36 bases read in frame from base 1.